The clone carrying this TCR beta chain came up a few times. The antigen is undetermined. The length of the CDR3 is 14 residues. V was trimmed by 5 bases and J by 3 bases, leaving 14 bases between them. CDR1 and CDR2 (germline): MNHNS, SASEGT. This sample was taken from a study of fetal regulatory T cell absence and autoimmunity. Study at large: Exocrine pancreas autoimmunity occurred in IPEX patients lacking clinical diabetes.

This was a survey-level run. The assay was immunoSEQ multiplex PCR, and TCRdb's table has in-frame clones only and misses some. The sample consists of 95,000 to 100,000 clones, roughly 70% of them appearing once. The study, taken as a whole, reports: In IPEX, the enrichment was taken to support antigen-driven autoimmunity before birth. Oligoclonal TCR enrichment in pancreas over cord blood reached over 100-fold for some clones.

The V and J genes are TRBV6-1 and TRBJ2-7; the D is unclear. The receptor was isolated from a male donor with IPEX syndrome. Material: pancreas tissue. CDR3 protein: CASSPVSGVYEQYF. Here the CDR3 DNA reads TGTGCCAGCAGTCCCGTGTCGGGTGTCTACGAGCAGTACTTC.